This passage covers 24 T cell receptor beta chains from one sample sequenced in a study of T-cell reconstitution after alpha-beta-depleted transplantation in children. The TCRbeta library was prepared with unique molecular identifiers. TCRdb re-analysed the PCR reads in MiXCR, keeping a single row per CDR3 protein. The sample has a few hundred thousand distinct CDR3 sequences, roughly a quarter seen once; the top ten hold around 4.8%. The sequenced sample was PBMCs, mostly from graft donor cells, obtained 360 days after TCRalphabeta/CD19-depleted stem cell transplant. The receptors come from a female patient aged 2-10 years who had a stem cell transplant for congenital amegakaryocytic thrombocytopenia, so the T cells may come from the graft donor.

This clonotype occurred a few times. V usage is TRBV20-1 and J usage is TRBJ2-1, with 10 bases fitting TRBD2. Unmatched junction bases numbered 9, after V lost 0 bases and J lost 7 bases. This CDR3 is built from 16 residues. CDR1 is DFQATT, CDR2 SNEGSKA, per germline (reference sequence). This CDR3 is CSARDRGAGGFNEQFF. The CDR3, as DNA: TGCAGTGCTAGAGATCGAGGAGCGGGAGGGTTTAATGAGCAGTTCTTC.

This clonotype has more than one count but fewer than ten. V is TRBV7-9 and J is TRBJ1-5; D call uncertain. Germline V gene data show CDR1 as SEHNR and CDR2 as FQNEAQ (reference sequence). This CDR3 spans 13 amino acids. V dropped 2 bases and J dropped 6 bases, with 8 bases sitting between them. The CDR3 DNA reads TGTGCCAGCAGCTTATGGGAAGGTCAGCCCCAGCATTTT. Translation gives CASSLWEGQPQHF.

V is TRBV7-3 and J is TRBJ2-3; D is undetermined. Trimming removed 1 base at V and 0 bases at J, with 11 bases between. CDR3 length: 16 residues. Germline V gene data show CDR1 as SGHTA and CDR2 as FQGTGA. The CDR3: CASSLRPVISTDTQYF. DNA of the CDR3: TGTGCCAGCAGCTTAAGGCCGGTGATTAGCACAGATACGCAGTATTTT.

At least ten counts were recorded for this clonotype. This chain joins TRBV5-1 and TRBJ2-2; 7 nucleotides match TRBD1. This CDR3 is 13 amino acids long. The trim removed 2 bases at V and 5 bases at J, leaving 0 bases unmatched. Looked up from germline, CDR1 is SGHRS and CDR2 is YFSETQ. The CDR3 loop reads CASSLQGTGELFF. The CDR3 bases are TGCGCCAGCAGCTTACAGGGGACCGGGGAGCTGTTTTTT.

This clonotype was detected only a few times. V usage is TRBV12-3 or TRBV12-4 and J usage is TRBJ1-1, with D possibly matching TRBD1 (5 bases). The CDR3 is 13 residues long. V lost 8 bases and J lost 0, with 10 bases in between. The CDR3 is CASLQDMNTEAFF. In DNA form, the CDR3 reads TGTGCCAGCCTACAGGATATGAACACTGAAGCTTTCTTT.

This chain connects TRBV12-3 or TRBV12-4 to TRBJ1-4; the D is unclear. V gave up 3 bases and J gave up 7 bases, with 9 bases separating them. The CDR3 is 13 residues long. CDR3 nucleotides: TGTGCCAGCAGTTTGCAGAAAACTGAAAAACTGTTTTTT. Protein sequence: CASSLQKTEKLFF.

This clonotype was found a few times. V gene TRBV6-6 combines with J gene TRBJ2-1; unclear D gene. In germline, CDR1 is MNHNY, CDR2 SVGAGI (reference sequence). The CDR3 spans 11 residues. Trimming pared 2 bases from V and 7 bases from J, leaving 3 bases between. The CDR3 spells CASSYANEQFF. DNA of the CDR3: TGTGCCAGCAGTTACGCGAATGAGCAGTTCTTC.

This clonotype occurred many times. The rearrangement joins TRBV12-3 or TRBV12-4 to TRBJ2-5; D is unclear. The CDR3 has 13 residues. V lost 5 bases and J lost 2, with 9 bases in between. CDR3 nucleotides: TGTGCCAGCAGTAACAGTTTACAAGAGACCCAGTACTTC. It translates to CASSNSLQETQYF.

This clonotype has more than one count but fewer than ten. J is TRBJ2-3 and V is TRBV27, with no clear D. Germline values: CDR1 MNHEY, CDR2 SMNVEV (reference sequence). Between the trimmed V and J ends, which lost 0 bases and 8 bases, there was a span of 12 bases. The CDR3 spans 14 residues. The CDR3 region is CASSLSPPAGTQYF. CDR3 nucleotides: TGTGCCAGCAGTTTATCGCCACCGGCCGGTACGCAGTATTTT.

The sample holds a few counts of this clonotype. This chain links TRBV29-1 with TRBJ2-7; 7 bases align to TRBD1. V lost 4 bases to trimming and J lost 4 bases; unmatched junction nucleotides: 1. This CDR3 spans 11 amino acids. Looked up from germline, CDR1 is SQVTM and CDR2 is ANQGSEA. CDR3 region: CSVAGQYEQYF. CDR3 DNA sequence: TGCAGCGTTGCGGGACAGTACGAGCAGTACTTC.

V usage is TRBV7-2 and J usage is TRBJ2-1; 9 nucleotides line up with TRBD2. V was pared by 8 bases and J by 6 bases, with 14 bases of the junction left unmatched. The V gene's germline CDR1 is SGHTA and CDR2 FQGNSA. CDR3 length: 16 amino acids. This CDR3 reads CASSVGPGLASNEQFF. CDR3 bases: TGTGCCAGCTCAGTGGGACCGGGACTAGCATCCAATGAGCAGTTCTTC.

V gene TRBV18 combines with J gene TRBJ2-7; TRBD2 agrees at 10 bases. Trimming cost V 5 bases and J 4 bases; bases outside gene matches: 8. Germline loops: CDR1 KGHSH, CDR2 LQKENI. The CDR3 totals 15 residues. Written as DNA, the CDR3 is TGTGCCAGCTCAGCTGGACTAGCGGAAAGTTACGAGCAGTACTTC. This sequence encodes CASSAGLAESYEQYF.

The chain couples TRBV20-1 to TRBJ2-7; D is perhaps TRBD2 (5 bases). The length of the CDR3 is 12 residues. Deletions cut 5 bases from V and 3 bases from J, with 11 bases between. Germline loops: CDR1 DFQATT, CDR2 SNEGSKA (reference sequence). CDR3 in DNA: TGCAGTGCTGGAGGAGATCTCTACGAGCAGTACTTC. Its protein is CSAGGDLYEQYF.

The V and J genes are TRBV28 and TRBJ1-5; TRBD1 aligns across 7 bases. Per germline, CDR1 MDHEN and CDR2 SYDVKM. V lost 3 bases to trimming and J lost 1 base; unmatched junction nucleotides: 9. The CDR3 runs to 17 residues. The CDR3 DNA reads as TGTGCCAGCAGTTTGATAGGGGGCGTCAGGAGCAATCAGCCCCAGCATTTT. Protein sequence: CASSLIGGVRSNQPQHF. The full variable domain, completed using reference TRBV28 and TRBJ1-5, is DVKVTQSSRYLVKRTGEKVFLECVQDMDHENMFWYRQDPGLGLRLIYFSYDVKMKEKGDIPEGYSVSREKKERFSLILESASTNQTSMYLCASSLIGGVRSNQPQHFGDGTRLSIL.

The chain has TRBV29-1 and TRBJ2-5; 16 bases fit TRBD2. The CDR3 has 19 residues. Germline CDR1 is SQVTM and CDR2 is ANQGSEA. With V trimmed by 0 bases and J by 5 bases, 12 bases remained unmatched. The CDR3 loop reads CSVEDPLGTSGGAMETQYF. The CDR3 DNA reads as TGCAGCGTTGAAGATCCTCTAGGGACTAGCGGGGGGGCTATGGAGACCCAGTACTTC.

This clonotype has only a few counts. The J gene is TRBJ2-3, the V gene TRBV5-1, with D perhaps given as TRBD1 or TRBD2 (5 bases each). CDR1 SGHRS and CDR2 YFSETQ come from the germline V gene. CDR3 length equals 11 residues. Between the trimmed V and J ends, which lost 4 bases and 14 bases, there was a span of 14 bases. The CDR3, as DNA: TGCGCCAGCAGCGGGGACGGGGCCCGGTATTTT. Translation: CASSGDGARYF.

The chain couples TRBV4-1 to TRBJ2-1; the match to TRBD2 covers 11 bases. CDR3 length: 16 residues. After removal of 0 bases from V and 7 bases from J, the junction contained 5 bases not matched to a gene. Germline assignment: CDR1 MGHRA and CDR2 YSYEKL. CDR3 sequence: CASSQDSASGGNEQFF. CDR3 sequence (DNA): TGCGCCAGCAGCCAAGATTCGGCTAGCGGGGGGAATGAGCAGTTCTTC.

This chain uses TRBV20-1 with TRBJ2-2, with D possibly called TRBD1 or TRBD2 (6 bases each). This CDR3 comprises 14 residues. The V end was cut by 7 bases, the J end by 5 bases, with 17 bases between. The germline V gene encodes CDR1 DFQATT and CDR2 SNEGSKA (reference sequence). The CDR3 here is CSVKSGARTGELFF. CDR3 sequence (DNA): TGCAGTGTCAAGTCGGGGGCGAGGACCGGGGAGCTGTTTTTT.

This clonotype was found many times. V is TRBV15 and J is TRBJ2-7; 9 positions agree with TRBD1. Per germline, CDR1 LNHNV and CDR2 YYDKDF (reference sequence). Trimming took 3 bases from V and 5 from J; bases not matched to a gene: 2. The CDR3 covers 13 residues. The CDR3 sequence is CATSRDRGNEQYF. The CDR3 DNA reads as TGTGCCACCAGCAGGGACAGGGGCAACGAGCAGTACTTC.

In its sample, this clonotype was seen a few times. The chain combines TRBV4-3 with TRBJ2-1; no definite D call. Trimming shortened V by 0 bases and J by 4 bases, and 7 bases separated the two germline ends. Looked up from germline, CDR1 is LGHNA and CDR2 is YSLEER. The CDR3 length is 14 residues. For the CDR3, the DNA is TGCGCCAGCAGCCAAGAAATCGGGTACAATGAGCAGTTCTTC. Translated: CASSQEIGYNEQFF.

This clonotype has just a few counts. V and J are TRBV20-1 and TRBJ2-7; 11 nucleotides match TRBD2. In germline, CDR1 is DFQATT, CDR2 SNEGSKA (reference sequence). CDR3 length: 13 residues. CDR3 in amino acids: CSLAGGVSYEQYF. CDR3 coding DNA: TGCAGCCTAGCGGGAGGAGTCTCCTACGAGCAGTACTTC.

V gene TRBV20-1 combines with J gene TRBJ2-5; D gene uncertain. The CDR3 extends over 13 amino acids. The germline V and J ends were trimmed by 5 bases and 0 bases, with 10 bases remaining between them. Germline values: CDR1 DFQATT, CDR2 SNEGSKA (reference sequence). The CDR3 loop is CSAPQVYQETQYF. The CDR3 DNA reads TGCAGTGCTCCCCAGGTGTACCAAGAGACCCAGTACTTC.

This chain links TRBV7-6 with TRBJ2-5, with TRBD2 as a possible D gene (5 bases). This CDR3 comprises 16 residues. V was clipped by 1 base and J by 2 bases, with 14 bases between them. The germline gives CDR1 SGHVS, CDR2 FNYEAQ. DNA for the CDR3: TGTGCCAGCAGCTTAGGAAGCGGCCAGAGACAAGAGACCCAGTACTTC. This codes for CASSLGSGQRQETQYF.

The rearrangement uses TRBV5-1 and TRBJ2-7, with D unresolved. Trimming took 0 bases from V and 3 from J, leaving 13 bases between them. From germline, CDR1 is SGHRS and CDR2 YFSETQ. CDR3 length: 15 residues. CDR3 sequence (DNA): TGCGCCAGCAGCTTGGGGAATAACCACCACTACGAGCAGTACTTC. It codes for CASSLGNNHHYEQYF. Complete variable domain (other parts from reference TRBV5-1 and TRBJ2-7): KAGVTQTPRYLIKTRGQQVTLSCSPISGHRSVSWYQQTPGQGLQFLFEYFSETQRNKGNFPGRFSGRQFSNSRSEMNVSTLELGDSALYLCASSLGNNHHYEQYFGPGTRLTVT.